Presented here are 15 T cell receptor beta chains from one specimen sequenced in a study of radiation and T cells in renal cell carcinoma. Some clones are missing from TCRdb's copy, which holds only in-frame ones; the method was immunoSEQ multiplex PCR. The data show roughly 14,000 clones, 64% seen once. Described treatment: 15 Gy SBRT to primary tumor, nephrectomy 4 weeks later. The sample here was tumor tissue, taken from a patient whose treatment included radiotherapy and nephrectomy. Receptors originate from a woman in her seventies with renal cell carcinoma.

By sample share, this clone is medium-sized. The CDR3 sequence: CASSEEGGLSTDTQYF. The CDR3, as DNA: TGTGCCAGCAGTGAGGAGGGCGGACTGAGCACAGATACGCAGTATTTT. V is TRBV6-4 and J is TRBJ2-3; maybe TRBD2 (6 bases). The CDR3 extends over 16 amino acids. Deletions cut 3 bases from V and 0 bases from J, with 13 bases between. Germline CDR1 reads MRHNA; CDR2 reads SNTAGT.

The chain couples TRBV5-6 to TRBJ2-2; weak D call: TRBD2 (5 bases). V was shortened by 0 bases and J by 5 bases, with 5 bases between the two germline ends. CDR1 and CDR2 from the germline V gene are SGHDT and YYEEEE. The CDR3 extends over 13 amino acids. CDR3 coding DNA: TGTGCCAGCAGCTTGGCGGGAACCGGGGAGCTGTTTTTT. It translates to CASSLAGTGELFF.

The chain joins TRBV9 to TRBJ1-4, with 7 positions matching TRBD1. V dropped 3 bases and J dropped 10; count of bases not matched to a gene: 9. Germline loops: CDR1 SGDLS, CDR2 YYNGEE. This CDR3 has 14 amino acids. CDR3 DNA: TGTGCCAGCAGCGAGGGTACAGGGGTTGGAAAACTGTTTTTT. Translating gives CASSEGTGVGKLFF.

V usage is TRBV9 and J usage is TRBJ2-7, with a tentative D call TRBD1 (5 bases). The CDR3 extends over 15 amino acids. CDR1 is SGDLS, CDR2 YYNGEE, per germline. V was cut by 0 bases and J by 1 base, with 11 bases left in between. CDR3 sequence: CASSVGSGQSYEQYF. The CDR3 nucleotides read TGTGCCAGCAGCGTAGGATCAGGGCAGTCCTACGAGCAGTACTTC.

The chain is built from TRBV7-2 and TRBJ2-3; TRBD2 matches at 10 bases. The CDR3 length is 16 residues. From germline, CDR1 is SGHTA and CDR2 FQGNSA. The junction had 4 bases not matched to a gene; V was cut back by 1 base and J by 3 bases. The CDR3 sequence: CASSLGAGGVTDTQYF. The DNA of the CDR3 is TGTGCCAGCAGCTTAGGAGCGGGGGGGGTTACAGATACGCAGTATTTT. The variable domain in full, with the rest retrieved from reference TRBV7-2 and TRBJ2-3, is GAGVSQSPSNKVTEKGKDVELRCDPISGHTALYWYRQSLGQGLEFLIYFQGNSAPDKSGLPSDRFSAERTGGSVSTLTIQRTQQEDSAVYLCASSLGAGGVTDTQYFGPGTRLTVL.

The CDR3 loop reads CASRLAGVVTGELFF. CDR3 sequence (DNA): TGTGCAAGTCGCTTAGCCGGGGTGGTAACCGGGGAGCTGTTTTTT. The chain uses TRBV12-2 and TRBJ2-2; the tabulated D call, TRBD2, remains unverified against the DNA. TRBV12-2 is a documented pseudogene. The CDR3 contains 15 residues.

V usage is TRBV7-2 and J usage is TRBJ2-3; 8 bases align to TRBD2. The V and J ends lost 5 bases and 0 bases, in that order; junction bases with no gene match: 7. This CDR3 spans 16 amino acids. CDR1 and CDR2 (germline): SGHTA, FQGNSA. The CDR3 here is CASSASGRRSTDTQYF. Here the CDR3 DNA reads TGTGCCAGCAGCGCCAGCGGGAGACGGAGCACAGATACGCAGTATTTT.

This chain links TRBV27 with TRBJ1-1, with D possibly TRBD1 on 5 matching bases. The V gene lost 5 bases and the J gene lost 5 bases, with 12 bases spanning the gap. The germline CDR1 and CDR2 sequences are MNHEY and SMNVEV (reference sequence). The CDR3 runs to 13 residues. CDR3 residues: CASSQWGGTEAFF. The CDR3 coding sequence is TGTGCCAGCAGTCAATGGGGGGGGACTGAAGCTTTCTTT.

The gene calls are TRBV6-1 and TRBJ1-1, with 8 bases identical to TRBD1. CDR1 is MNHNS and CDR2 is SASEGT in the germline V gene. The CDR3 covers 14 residues. The junction had 7 bases not matched to a gene; V was cut back by 6 bases and J by 4 bases. The CDR3 nucleotides are TGTGCCAGCAGACCGACAGGGGACATCACTGAAGCTTTCTTT. The encoded protein is CASRPTGDITEAFF.

This chain's CDR3 is CASRGRGTRSTEAFF. The CDR3 bases are TGTGCCAGCAGGGGCAGGGGAACCCGAAGCACTGAAGCTTTCTTT. This sequence joins TRBV28 and TRBJ1-1; perhaps TRBD1 as D (6 bases). The CDR3 runs to 15 residues. Trimming took 6 bases from V and 4 from J, leaving 18 bases between them. The germline V gene has CDR1 MDHEN and CDR2 SYDVKM.

Many counts were recorded for this clone. The chain joins TRBV19 to TRBJ1-1; D uncertain. Germline-derived CDR1 and CDR2 are LNHDA and SQIVND (reference sequence). The CDR3 is 14 residues long. Trimming shortened V by 5 bases and J by 0 bases, and 10 bases separated the two germline ends. The CDR3 region has the DNA TGTGCCAGTAGTGTCGTGACCATGAACACTGAAGCTTTCTTT. Encoded protein: CASSVVTMNTEAFF. Supplemented by reference TRBV19 and TRBJ1-1, the full variable domain reads DGGITQSPKYLFRKEGQNVTLSCEQNLNHDAMYWYRQDPGQGLRLIYYSQIVNDFQKGDIAEGYSVSREKKESFPLTVTSAQKNPTAFYLCASSVVTMNTEAFFGQGTRLTVV.

V and J are TRBV7-2 and TRBJ2-7, with 8 bases that match TRBD2. Trimming removed 5 bases from V and 4 bases from J; junction bases left unmatched: 10. Germline loops: CDR1 SGHTA, CDR2 FQGNSA. This CDR3 spans 15 amino acids. This CDR3 is CASSPDGTRSYEQYF. Here the CDR3 DNA reads TGTGCCAGCAGCCCAGACGGGACTAGAAGTTACGAGCAGTACTTC. Filled out from reference TRBV7-2 and TRBJ2-7, the complete variable domain reads GAGVSQSPSNKVTEKGKDVELRCDPISGHTALYWYRQSLGQGLEFLIYFQGNSAPDKSGLPSDRFSAERTGGSVSTLTIQRTQQEDSAVYLCASSPDGTRSYEQYFGPGTRLTVT.

The chain uses TRBV5-6 and TRBJ1-1; D may be TRBD1 (6 bases). V gave up 2 bases and J gave up 10 bases, with 9 bases separating them. The CDR3 totals 11 residues. CDR1 and CDR2 (germline): SGHDT, YYEEEE. This CDR3 reads CASSFGGGAFF. CDR3 nucleotide sequence: TGTGCCAGCAGCTTTGGGGGCGGAGCTTTCTTT.

Regarding this clone: A read error may produce the germline difference seen at one junction end. This chain joins TRBV29-1 and TRBJ1-1, with D uncertain. This CDR3 region has 13 residues. Per germline, CDR1 SQVTM and CDR2 ANQGSEA. The CDR3 sequence: CSVEYLGNTGAFF. CDR3 DNA: TGCAGCGTTGAATATCTTGGGAACACTGGAGCTTTCTTT.

This chain links TRBV7-6 with TRBJ1-1, with TRBD1 matching 7 bases. This CDR3 comprises 14 residues. The germline V gene has CDR1 SGHVS and CDR2 FNYEAQ. V lost 5 bases and J lost 4; bases outside the gene matches: 7. CDR3 DNA sequence: TGTGCCAGCAGCCCCCGGGACAGTGGCACTGAAGCTTTCTTT. Amino acids: CASSPRDSGTEAFF.